A single sample gave rise to the 10 T cell receptor beta chains below, sequenced in a study of T cell repertoires in ileal Crohn's disease. Assay used: immunoSEQ multiplex PCR; TCRdb lists only in-frame clones, some missing. The table records under 12,000 clones, less than 85% of them present only once. The time point here: neoterminal ileum biopsy at postoperative endoscopy, about 6 months after surgery. Input material: ileal tissue. The receptors shown here come from an adult with Crohn's disease.

The gene calls are TRBV6-5 and TRBJ1-6; 8 bases agree with TRBD1. The ends lost 11 bases at V and 7 bases at J; junction bases unmatched: 4. The CDR3 loop spans 12 amino acids. Per the germline V gene, CDR1 is MNHEY and CDR2 is SVGAGI. This chain's CDR3 is CAGQGGNSPLHF. CDR3 DNA: TGTGCCGGACAGGGAGGGAATTCACCCCTCCACTTT.

This clone was detected a few times. The chain uses TRBV18 and TRBJ1-3; D uncertain. CDR3 length: 16 residues. Germline CDR1 reads KGHSH; CDR2 reads LQKENI. V lost 5 bases and J lost 0, with 14 bases in between. CDR3 nucleotide sequence: TGTGCCAGCTCAGCCGACACCTTGGGCTCTGGAAACACCATATATTTT. Its protein is CASSADTLGSGNTIYF.

The chain is built from TRBV11-2 and TRBJ2-3; tentative D call: TRBD1 (5 bases). Trimming stripped 4 bases from V and 4 bases from J, with 12 bases between. Germline CDR1 SGHAT, CDR2 FQNNGV. CDR3 length equals 14 residues. CDR3: CASSSRWGPDTQYF. The CDR3, as DNA: TGTGCCAGCAGCTCTCGATGGGGCCCAGATACGCAGTATTTT.

The chain is built from TRBV6-4 and TRBJ1-1; D is unresolved. Trimming shortened V by 4 bases and J by 1 base, and 10 bases separated the two germline ends. This CDR3 region has 14 residues. Germline assignment: CDR1 MRHNA and CDR2 SNTAGT. The CDR3 spells CASSADMGNTEAFF. In DNA, the CDR3 is TGTGCCAGCAGTGCCGACATGGGGAACACTGAAGCTTTCTTT.

The CDR3 protein is CASTSPPGGRSNQPQHF. The CDR3 coding sequence is TGTGCCAGTACCTCACCGCCGGGGGGTCGGAGCAATCAGCCCCAGCATTTT. The chain uses TRBV19 and TRBJ1-5; D is perhaps TRBD1 (5 bases). The germline gives CDR1 LNHDA, CDR2 SQIVND (reference sequence). Trimming shortened V by 7 bases and J by 1 base, and 20 bases separated the two germline ends. The length of the CDR3 is 17 residues.

The gene calls are TRBV19 and TRBJ2-3, with 7 nucleotides matching TRBD2. Losses at the gene ends were 5 bases for V and 0 bases for J; bases not matched to a gene: 2. This CDR3 has 14 residues. Germline CDR1 reads LNHDA; CDR2 reads SQIVND (reference sequence). In DNA, the CDR3 is TGTGCCAGTAGTGGTAGCGGGAGCACAGATACGCAGTATTTT. Translating it yields CASSGSGSTDTQYF.

V is TRBV13 and J is TRBJ2-3; the D gene is possibly TRBD2 (6 bases). CDR3 size: 14 residues. V was trimmed by 5 bases and J by 2 bases, leaving 11 bases between them. CDR1 and CDR2 from the germline V gene are PRHDT and FYEKMQ (reference sequence). The CDR3 spells CASSIRRATDTQYF. The CDR3 DNA follows: TGTGCCAGCAGCATACGGAGGGCCACAGATACGCAGTATTTT.

The chain carries TRBV27 and TRBJ2-2; TRBD2 is a possible D gene (5 bases). V lost 5 bases, J lost 0 bases, and 13 bases lay in between. Germline-derived CDR1 and CDR2 are MNHEY and SMNVEV (reference sequence). The CDR3 is made up of 16 amino acids. This chain's CDR3 is CASSLIAFANTGELFF. The CDR3 region has the DNA TGTGCCAGCAGTCTCATAGCGTTCGCGAACACCGGGGAGCTGTTTTTT.

This clone was recorded a few times. The V and J genes are TRBV18 and TRBJ2-1; TRBD2 matches 9 bases. V was pared by 6 bases and J by 8 bases, with 14 bases of the junction left unmatched. Per the germline V gene, CDR1 is KGHSH and CDR2 is LQKENI. CDR3 length: 16 residues. The CDR3 nucleotides are TGTGCCAGCTCCCAGGCAGCGGGGGGCCTCCTGGATGAGCAGTTCTTC. Translating it yields CASSQAAGGLLDEQFF.

This chain uses TRBV9 with TRBJ1-1; maybe TRBD1 (6 bases). V lost 0 bases and J 0 bases, leaving 9 bases between the germline ends. CDR1 is SGDLS and CDR2 is YYNGEE in the germline V gene. The CDR3 extends over 15 amino acids. CDR3 nucleotides: TGTGCCAGCAGCGTAGGGACAGACATGAACACTGAAGCTTTCTTT. Translation gives CASSVGTDMNTEAFF.